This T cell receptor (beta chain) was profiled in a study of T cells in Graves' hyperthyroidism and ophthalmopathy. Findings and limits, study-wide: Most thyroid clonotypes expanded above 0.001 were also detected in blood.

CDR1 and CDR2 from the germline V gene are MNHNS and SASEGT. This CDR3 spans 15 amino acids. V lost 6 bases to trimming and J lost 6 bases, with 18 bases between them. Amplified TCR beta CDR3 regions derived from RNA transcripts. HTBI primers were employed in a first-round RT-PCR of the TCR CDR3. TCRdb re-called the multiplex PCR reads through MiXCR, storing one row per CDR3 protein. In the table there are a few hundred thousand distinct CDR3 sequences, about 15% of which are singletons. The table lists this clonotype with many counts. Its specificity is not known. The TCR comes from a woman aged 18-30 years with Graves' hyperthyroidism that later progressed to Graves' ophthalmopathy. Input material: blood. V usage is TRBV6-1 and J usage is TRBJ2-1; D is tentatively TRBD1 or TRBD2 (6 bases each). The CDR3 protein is CASSPAWGAGNEQFF. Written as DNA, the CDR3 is TGTGCCAGCAGCCCCGCCTGGGGGGCGGGCAATGAGCAGTTCTTC.